This TCR beta chain was found in a study of immune heterogeneity within non-small cell lung tumors. The CDR3 runs 17 residues. The V and J ends lost 1 base and 4 bases respectively, with 17 bases between them. The germline CDR1 and CDR2 sequences are LNHNV and YYDKDF (reference sequence). Multiplex PCR relied on 32 V and 13 J primers to amplify TCR beta CDR3. MiXCR, applied by TCRdb to the multiplex PCR reads, yields one record per CDR3 protein. The sample holds fewer than 3,000 distinct CDR3 sequences, around two fifths seen once. The starting template was genomic DNA from bulk tumor, 550 to 700 ng per sample. Biopsies, several per primary tumor and spaced far apart, were collected during surgery. Samples came from untreated patients having curative surgery for newly diagnosed non-small cell lung cancer. Judged by abundance, this clonotype is medium-sized.

The chain couples TRBV15 to TRBJ1-3, with unresolved D. The clonotype originates from a woman between 45 and 65 years old with non-small cell lung cancer. Sequenced sample: lung tumor tissue. The CDR3 coding sequence is TGTGCCACCAGCAGAGGGACGGGTCTCCCGCCCGGAAACACCATATATTTT. Protein sequence: CATSRGTGLPPGNTIYF.